These 11 T cell receptor beta chains were all obtained from the same sample, sequenced in a study of OX40 agonist ivuxolimab in advanced cancers. TCRdb keeps only in-frame clones here, not all; method: immunoSEQ multiplex PCR. The table shows about 80,000 clones, with roughly 80% occurring only once. The sample here was CD4+ or CD8+ T cells sorted from blood, taken in a trial of the OX40 agonist ivuxolimab. The receptors were gathered from an adult with an advanced solid tumor such as melanoma, head and neck, liver or kidney cancer.

The chain carries TRBV28 and TRBJ2-4; TRBD1 is a possible D gene (5 bases). Germline lookup yields CDR1 MDHEN and CDR2 SYDVKM. With 2 bases removed from V and 6 bases from J, the gap between germline ends came to 14 bases. The CDR3 length is 15 residues. CDR3 sequence (DNA): TGTGCCAGCAGTTTACGAGGAACAGGCGGAAACATTCAGTACTTC. It specifies CASSLRGTGGNIQYF.

J is TRBJ2-2 and V is TRBV7-8; tentatively, D is TRBD2 (5 bases). The CDR3 sequence is 16 residues long. V was trimmed by 2 bases and J by 1 base, leaving 11 bases between them. CDR1 SGHVS and CDR2 FQNEAQ come from the germline V gene. The CDR3 reads CASSLRTGVNTGELFF. CDR3 in DNA: TGTGCCAGCAGCTTAAGGACCGGGGTGAACACCGGGGAGCTGTTTTTT.

This clone was observed once. The genes are TRBV4-1 and TRBJ2-1; TRBD2 is a possible D gene (6 bases). Germline values: CDR1 MGHRA, CDR2 YSYEKL. V lost 0 bases to trimming and J lost 9 bases, with 15 bases between them. This CDR3 is 15 amino acids long. This CDR3 is CASSQEGQVSGEQFF. CDR3 DNA sequence: TGCGCCAGCAGCCAAGAAGGCCAGGTTAGCGGTGAGCAGTTCTTC.

This clone was observed a single time. This chain connects TRBV19 to TRBJ1-2, with D maybe TRBD1 (6 bases). The CDR3 is made up of 15 amino acids. CDR1 is LNHDA, CDR2 SQIVND, per germline (reference sequence). Trimming cost V 4 bases and J 8 bases, with 20 bases left between them. The CDR3 sequence: CASSTTFGGGRGYTF. The CDR3 bases are TGTGCCAGTAGTACAACCTTCGGCGGGGGGCGAGGCTACACCTTC.

This chain uses TRBV5-8 with TRBJ1-3; unclear D gene. The CDR3 sequence is 13 residues long. In germline, CDR1 is SGHTS, CDR2 YDEGEE. The V end was cut by 1 base, the J end by 2 bases, with 4 bases between. The CDR3: CASSLQPGNTIYF. In DNA form, the CDR3 reads TGTGCCAGCAGCTTGCAACCTGGAAACACCATATATTTT.

The chain couples TRBV9 to TRBJ1-3, with no clear D. The CDR3 has 13 amino acids. V lost 1 base and J lost 8, with 10 bases in between. CDR1 SGDLS and CDR2 YYNGEE come from the germline V gene. The CDR3 here is CASSVRLPDTIYF. CDR3 bases: TGTGCCAGCAGCGTACGACTGCCGGACACCATATATTTT.

CDR3 nucleotides: TGTGCCAGCAGCTTGGCCGCTGGGAATGAGCAGTTCTTC. Translated, it gives CASSLAAGNEQFF. The chain combines TRBV5-8 with TRBJ2-1; no definite D call. The length of the CDR3 is 13 residues. The V gene's germline CDR1 is SGHTS and CDR2 YDEGEE. Trimming took 0 bases from V and 7 from J, leaving 8 bases between them. Complete variable domain (other parts from reference TRBV5-8 and TRBJ2-1): EAGVTQSPTHLIKTRGQQATLRCSPISGHTSVYWYQQALGLGLQFLLWYDEGEERNRGNFPPRFSGRQFPNYSSELNVNALELEDSALYLCASSLAAGNEQFFGPGTRLTVL.

The V and J genes are TRBV28 and TRBJ1-5; 7 bases map to TRBD1. Trimming at V came to 5 bases and at J to 7 bases, leaving 11 bases not matched to a gene. The CDR3 length is 15 residues. CDR1 and CDR2 (germline): MDHEN, SYDVKM. In DNA form, the CDR3 reads TGTGCCAGCAGTAACCCACAGGGGCCGGAACAGCCCCAGCATTTT. This translates into CASSNPQGPEQPQHF.

V usage is TRBV4-1 and J usage is TRBJ1-3, with D perhaps TRBD1 (5 bases). Per germline, CDR1 MGHRA and CDR2 YSYEKL. CDR3 length equals 16 residues. V was shortened by 0 bases and J by 1 base, with 10 bases between the two germline ends. CDR3 amino acids: CASSQDDSWSGNTIYF. In DNA form, the CDR3 reads TGCGCCAGCAGCCAAGACGACAGCTGGTCTGGAAACACCATATATTTT.

This clone has a single count. The chain is built from TRBV7-2 and TRBJ2-6; unclear D gene. Trimming took off 7 bases at V and 0 bases at J, with 4 bases between the two ends. Germline CDR1 reads SGHTA; CDR2 reads FQGNSA. This CDR3 spans 13 amino acids. CDR3 loop: CASTFSGANVLTF. The CDR3 DNA is TGTGCCAGCACCTTCTCTGGGGCCAACGTCCTGACTTTC. Using reference TRBV7-2 and TRBJ2-6 for the parts outside the CDR3, the full variable domain is GAGVSQSPSNKVTEKGKDVELRCDPISGHTALYWYRQSLGQGLEFLIYFQGNSAPDKSGLPSDRFSAERTGGSVSTLTIQRTQQEDSAVYLCASTFSGANVLTFGAGSRLTVL.

CDR3 sequence reads: CAWSVLQSSYEQYF. The CDR3 DNA sequence: TGTGCCTGGAGTGTACTACAGAGCTCCTACGAGCAGTACTTC. V gene TRBV30 combines with J gene TRBJ2-7; no definite D call. V shed 0 bases and J shed 0 bases, with 9 bases lying between them. There are 14 residues in the CDR3. In germline, CDR1 is GTSNPN, CDR2 SVGIG (reference sequence).